This T cell receptor (beta chain) was sequenced for a study of regulatory T cells in long-lasting Graves disease (dated by TCRdb to about 2021). Looking at the study overall: Persistent Graves' disease was defined as persistently positive TSH receptor autoantibodies together with antithyroid drug treatment for over 5 years. Peripheral blood TCR sequencing and RNA sequencing compared persistent Graves' disease patients with newly diagnosed Graves' disease patients. The study was conducted in China and was registered as a clinical trial. A total of roughly 33 samples underwent TCR sequencing: about 13 from persistent and roughly 20 from newly diagnosed Graves' disease patients. Antithyroid drugs had been taken for approximately 10 years on average by persistent Graves' disease patients in the clinical cohort.

Reading the germline V gene gives CDR1 MNHEY and CDR2 SVGEGT. The V and J ends are trimmed by 5 bases and 8 bases, leaving 12 bases between them. There are 13 amino acids in the CDR3, from cysteine to phenylalanine inclusive. Solely the CDR3 DNA is kept, with 39 bases framed from the first base. Libraries were constructed by multiplex PCR. The data were produced on an Illumina HiSeq 4000. iRepertoire HTBI primers and Arm-PCR amplification of CDR3 regions were used to construct TCR beta libraries. Before sequencing, the PCR products went through gel purification. The authors' analysis ran thus. Gene usage analysis of CDR3 amino acid clonotypes relied on the roughly 60 TRBV and about 13 TRBJ segments identified across samples. COPE and FqMerger were used to merge filtered high-quality paired reads into contigs. Contigs were aligned with BLAST to IMGT TRBV, TRBD and TRBJ reference genes, and CDR3 was defined per IMGT. Any clonotype with a frequency above 0.1% was classified as a highly expanded clone. Shannon entropy served as the measure of repertoire diversity, while the Gini coefficient captured V-J evenness. Clonotypes shared by more than one individual were considered public. TCRdb itself trimmed the public reads at Q25 with fastp, ran MiXCR and retained productive beta chains. A single entry per CDR3 protein holds the most common genes and DNA from its merged rows. These V and J calls derive from TCRdb rather than the authors' analysis. The sample data list 650,000 to 700,000 distinct CDR3 sequences, and around 32% of these were observed just once. Under 55% of the sample is in the top ten clones.

What the research found in general, with its limitations: Lower TCR Shannon entropy and fewer highly expanded clones were observed in persistent Graves' disease patients than in newly diagnosed patients, which suggested clonal expansion. TRBV28, TRBJ1-2 and TRBJ2-5 were preferentially used in persistent disease, while TRBV20-1 and TRBJ2-1 were favored in newly diagnosed disease. The authors acknowledged the small sample size as a limitation that may reduce accuracy. Sequencing and analysis were restricted to the TCR beta chain. Peripheral blood alone was examined, since thyroid tissue, which constituted the primary lesion, could not be accessed. More public clonotypes were shared among persistent patients (roughly 2,700) than among newly diagnosed patients (just under 1,000).

Turning to this clonotype: Its target antigen remains unknown. No base quality values were provided; no much bigger clone lies one nucleotide off.

The time point label for this specimen denotes: persistent/refractory GD, antithyroid drugs over 5 years with positive TRAb. RNA was extracted from PBMCs in TRIzol for both TCR sequencing and RNA sequencing. The diagnosis of Graves' disease followed American Thyroid Association guidelines. The patients came from an endocrinology department in Xi'an, China. From each patient, about 9 milliliters of peripheral blood was collected into an EDTA anticoagulant tube. Ficoll Paque Plus density gradient separation was used to isolate PBMCs, and no further T cell sorting was done. RNA quality was checked with an Agilent 2100 Bioanalyzer and agarose gel, and concentration with a NanoDrop 2000.

The clonotype comes from a female donor with Graves disease. The chain is assembled from TRBV6-2 or TRBV6-3 and TRBJ2-2, with TRBD1 perhaps the D gene, on 5 matching bases. Specimen: peripheral blood mononuclear cells (PBMCs), collected when the disease was refractory, from a patient treated with antithyroid drugs. The CDR3 protein: CASSDVRTGELFF. At the DNA level, the sequence is TGTGCCAGCAGTGATGTGAGGACAGGGGAGCTGTTTTTT.